The sequence of this TCR beta chain was determined in a study of cytomegalovirus exposure and HLA in healthy donors. Study findings and constraints: DRB1 had the most TCR associations and HLA-C the fewest, a later analysis found, with rates varying by HLA locus.

Note on this clone: Its antigen is still unknown.

V shed 4 bases and J 1 base; nucleotides not matched to a gene: 6. Germline V gene sequence: CDR1 SGHRS, CDR2 YFSETQ. This CDR3 comprises 17 residues. Vbeta (60) and Jbeta (13) primers were used in the PCR. TCRdb's table, derived via immunoSEQ multiplex PCR, lists solely in-frame clones and lacks some. The sample table sets out approximately 120,000 clones. Sequences were obtained from PBMCs. This sequence originates from a woman in her fifties or sixties in good health and CMV-seronegative. The rearrangement uses TRBV5-1 and TRBJ2-6; TRBD1 matches at 9 bases. CDR3 sequence reads: CASSLQGATSGANVLTF. The CDR3, as DNA: TGCGCCAGCAGCCTACAGGGGGCGACTTCTGGGGCCAACGTCCTGACTTTC.